This note documents a single TCR beta chain sequence. Its antigen is undetermined. The data were produced by immunoSEQ multiplex PCR, yet TCRdb's version contains in-frame clones alone and is incomplete. The data hold about 82,000 clones, with around 90% observed a single time. The record originates from a study of T cell responses to AZD1222 COVID-19 vaccine. Recipients boosted at about 4 weeks or about 12 weeks are pooled. Germline assignment: CDR1 SGHTA and CDR2 FQGNSA. This CDR3 contains 14 residues. The V gene lost 0 bases and the J gene lost 7 bases, with 10 bases spanning the gap. Whole-study results and caveats: Among vaccine-associated CD4 TCRs, coverage spanned spike, with dominance at 160-218 and 743-854. Mostly white British, mostly female donors; authors suggested clonal diversity may be underestimated.

The sample consisted of peripheral blood, taken 28 days after the second AZD1222 dose. The chain has TRBV7-2 and TRBJ2-1, with a possible D match to TRBD2 (6 bases). The receptor was isolated from an adult who received the AZD1222 COVID-19 vaccine. The CDR3 DNA reads as TGTGCCAGCAGCTTAGCGTTTGGGGGGAATGAGCAGTTCTTC. Protein sequence: CASSLAFGGNEQFF.